This entry features one T cell receptor (beta chain) sequence. The antigen remains unidentified. The sample originates from a study of T-cell reconstitution after alpha-beta-depleted transplantation in children. This sample's TCRbeta library carried unique molecular identifier barcodes. Each CDR3 protein is one row after TCRdb ran MiXCR on the PCR reads. The sample carries around 580,000 distinct CDR3 sequences, under 30% recorded once. The CDR3 runs to 18 residues. CDR1 and CDR2 (germline): DFQATT, SNEGSKA (reference sequence). V lost 0 bases, J lost 6 bases, and 11 bases stayed unmatched. Study-wide points: When one year had passed after transplant, most T-cell counts and diversity came from newly produced T cells. Two months or so post-transplant, alpha-beta T cells reportedly derived from several hundred expanded graft clones. There were some patients whose high TCRbeta diversity at day 60 came from surviving recipient T cells and thymic progenitors.

This TCR derives from a boy under three years old who had a stem cell transplant for acute myeloid leukemia, so the T cells may come from the graft donor. The sample in question was PBMCs, mostly from graft donor cells, obtained 360 days after TCRalphabeta/CD19-depleted stem cell transplant. This sequence joins TRBV20-1 and TRBJ2-1, with 13 bases fitting TRBD2. CDR3 bases: TGCAGTGCTAGAGAGACTAGCGGGGGGCTCTGGGCCGCCAATGAGCAGTTCTTC. Protein: CSARETSGGLWAANEQFF.